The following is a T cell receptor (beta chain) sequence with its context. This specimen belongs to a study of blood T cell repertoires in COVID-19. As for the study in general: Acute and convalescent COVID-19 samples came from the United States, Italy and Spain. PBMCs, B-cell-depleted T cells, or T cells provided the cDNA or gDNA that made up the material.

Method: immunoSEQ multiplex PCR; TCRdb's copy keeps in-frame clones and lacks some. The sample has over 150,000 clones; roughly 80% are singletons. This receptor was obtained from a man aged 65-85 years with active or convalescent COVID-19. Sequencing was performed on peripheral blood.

In DNA, the CDR3 is TGTGCCAGCAGCGTAGGATGGAGGTTAGATCTGACTGAAGCTTTCTTT. It translates to CASSVGWRLDLTEAFF. The genes are TRBV9 and TRBJ1-1; no reliable D call. Deletions cut 0 bases from V and 5 bases from J, with 17 bases between. The germline V gene encodes CDR1 SGDLS and CDR2 YYNGEE. This CDR3 has 16 residues.